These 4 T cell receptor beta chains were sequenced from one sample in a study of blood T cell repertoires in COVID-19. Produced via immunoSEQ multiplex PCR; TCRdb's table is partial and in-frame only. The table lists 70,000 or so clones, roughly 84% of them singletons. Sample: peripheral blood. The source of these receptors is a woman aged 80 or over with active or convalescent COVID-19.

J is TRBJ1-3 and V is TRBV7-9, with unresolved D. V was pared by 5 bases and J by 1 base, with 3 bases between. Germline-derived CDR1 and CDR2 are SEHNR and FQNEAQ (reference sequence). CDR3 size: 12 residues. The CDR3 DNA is TGTGCCAGCAGCCCATCTGGAAACACCATATATTTT. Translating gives CASSPSGNTIYF.

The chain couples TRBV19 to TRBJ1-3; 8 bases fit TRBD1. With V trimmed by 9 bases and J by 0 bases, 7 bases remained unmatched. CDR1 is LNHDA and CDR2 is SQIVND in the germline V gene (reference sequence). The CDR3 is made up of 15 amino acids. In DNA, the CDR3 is TGTGCCAGCCAACGGGACAGGAACTCTGGAAACACCATATATTTT. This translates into CASQRDRNSGNTIYF.

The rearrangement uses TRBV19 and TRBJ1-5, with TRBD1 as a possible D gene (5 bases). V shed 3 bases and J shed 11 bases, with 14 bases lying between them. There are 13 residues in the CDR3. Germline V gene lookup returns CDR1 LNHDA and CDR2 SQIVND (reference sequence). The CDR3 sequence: CASSMGGTSSQHF. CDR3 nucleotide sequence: TGTGCCAGTAGTATGGGTGGGACTAGCTCCCAGCATTTT.

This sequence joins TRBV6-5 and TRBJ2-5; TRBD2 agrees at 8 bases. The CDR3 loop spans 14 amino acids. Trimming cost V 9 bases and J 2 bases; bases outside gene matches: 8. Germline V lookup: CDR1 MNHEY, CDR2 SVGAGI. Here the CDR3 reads CASTRSGGQETQYF. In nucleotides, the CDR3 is TGTGCCAGTACTCGGAGCGGGGGTCAAGAGACCCAGTACTTC.